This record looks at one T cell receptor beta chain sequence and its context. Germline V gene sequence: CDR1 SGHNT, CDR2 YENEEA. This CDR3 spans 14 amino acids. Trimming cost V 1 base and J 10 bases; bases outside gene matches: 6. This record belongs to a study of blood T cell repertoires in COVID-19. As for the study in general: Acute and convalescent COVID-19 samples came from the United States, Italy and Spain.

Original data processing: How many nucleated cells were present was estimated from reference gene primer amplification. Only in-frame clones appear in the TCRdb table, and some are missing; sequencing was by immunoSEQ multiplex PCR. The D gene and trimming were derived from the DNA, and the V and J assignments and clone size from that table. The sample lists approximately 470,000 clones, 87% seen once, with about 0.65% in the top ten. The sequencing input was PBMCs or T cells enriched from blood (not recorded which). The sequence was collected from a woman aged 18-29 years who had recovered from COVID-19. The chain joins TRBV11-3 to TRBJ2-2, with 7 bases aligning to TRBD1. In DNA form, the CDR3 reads TGTGCCAGCAGCTTAGTCGGACAGGCCGCGGAGCTGTTTTTT. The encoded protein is CASSLVGQAAELFF.